The T cell receptor (beta chain) under discussion was sequenced for a study of OX40 agonist ivuxolimab in advanced cancers. Study-wide background: Among those treated, three patients had partial responses, one with hepatocellular carcinoma and two with cutaneous melanoma.

This clone was counted once. Its antigen is not known. General study points: Several nonresponders also turned out to have low normalized T-cell clonal expansion. In CD8+ T cells, expanded clones were on average more numerous than in CD4+. Dosing at 0.1 to 3.0 mg/kg was accompanied by clonal expansion of CD4+ and CD8+ blood T cells by week 6.

Measured with immunoSEQ multiplex PCR; TCRdb has only the in-frame clones, and not every one. Among 50,000 to 85,000 clones, around 86% were seen once, and the ten largest hold 2.5%. Sequencing used CD4+ or CD8+ T cells sorted from blood, obtained in a trial of the OX40 agonist ivuxolimab. The TCR sequence derives from an adult with an advanced solid tumor such as melanoma, head and neck, liver or kidney cancer.

DNA for the CDR3: TGTGCCAGCAGTGACAGCCCCCCAAACTATGGCTACACCTTC. This translates into CASSDSPPNYGYTF. The rearrangement links TRBV6-1 to TRBJ1-2; no clear D. In germline, CDR1 is MNHNS, CDR2 SASEGT. The CDR3 is made up of 14 amino acids. The V end was cut by 3 bases, the J end by 2 bases, with 10 bases between.